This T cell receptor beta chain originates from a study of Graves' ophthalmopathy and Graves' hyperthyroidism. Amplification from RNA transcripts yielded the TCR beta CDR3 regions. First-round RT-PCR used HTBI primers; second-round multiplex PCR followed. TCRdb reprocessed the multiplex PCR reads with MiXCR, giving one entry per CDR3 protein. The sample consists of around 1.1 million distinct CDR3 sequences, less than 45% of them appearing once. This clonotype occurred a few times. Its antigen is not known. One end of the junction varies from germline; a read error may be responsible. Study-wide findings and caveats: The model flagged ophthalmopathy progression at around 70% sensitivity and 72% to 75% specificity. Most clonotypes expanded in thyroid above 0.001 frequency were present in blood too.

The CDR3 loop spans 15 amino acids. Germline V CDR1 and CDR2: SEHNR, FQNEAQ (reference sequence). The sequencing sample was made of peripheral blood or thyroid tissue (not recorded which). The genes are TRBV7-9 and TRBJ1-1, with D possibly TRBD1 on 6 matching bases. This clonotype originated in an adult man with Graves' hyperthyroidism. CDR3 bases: TGTGCCAGCAGCTCCTCCCAGGGGCCGGACACTGAGGCTTTCTTT. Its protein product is CASSSSQGPDTEAFF.